This section outlines one T cell receptor (beta chain) sequence together with its context. Antigen specificity is unknown. The germline CDR1 and CDR2 sequences are MDHEN and SYDVKM. This CDR3 has 14 residues. V lost 3 bases to trimming and J lost 2 bases, with 11 bases between them. The data originate from a study of T cells in localized non-small cell lung cancer. Findings and caveats of the study: Compared with tumor, uninvolved adjacent lung displayed greater T cell clonality, ranking highest overall. Adjacent lung exhibited a median of approximately 50 among the 100 most abundant tumor clones.

Assay: immunoSEQ multiplex PCR; the TCRdb copy retains only in-frame clones and omits some. The table has some 39,000 clones, around 79% seen once. The TCR was taken from a woman aged 40 to 75 with stage II squamous cell lung carcinoma. The gene calls are TRBV28 and TRBJ2-7; D is perhaps TRBD1 (6 bases). Here the sequenced sample was PBMCs, taken before any cancer treatment. The CDR3 DNA follows: TGTGCCAGCAGTTTGTCAGGGGAAGCCTACGAGCAGTACTTC. Translated: CASSLSGEAYEQYF.